This T cell receptor beta chain was recorded in a study of cytomegalovirus exposure and HLA in healthy donors. The PCR ran on 60 Vbeta and 13 Jbeta primers. The data were produced by immunoSEQ multiplex PCR, yet TCRdb's version contains in-frame clones alone and is incomplete. The data show roughly 150,000 clones, around 75% seen once. Note on this clone: Its antigen is unknown.

Study results and limitations: Within an earlier analysis, most TCR beta V segments proved productive either about 87% or about 30% of the time. An apparent linkage of common viral pathogens to several of the most significant clusters emerged in a later analysis.

Healthy bone marrow donors made up the cohort. The specimen sequenced was PBMCs. The receptor's source is a man aged 25-45 years in good health and CMV-seronegative.

CDR3 coding DNA: TGTGCCAGCAGTGAAGGGGGGGGCGCAGCTAACTATGGCTACACCTTC. Its protein product is CASSEGGGAANYGYTF. J is TRBJ1-2 and V is TRBV6-1; D possibly corresponds to TRBD1 (6 bases). Trimming removed 1 base from V and 0 bases from J, with 12 bases in between. This CDR3 spans 16 amino acids. CDR1 and CDR2 (germline): MNHNS, SASEGT.